Shown below are 26 T cell receptor beta chains from a single sample sequenced in a study of T cell responses to AZD1222 COVID-19 vaccine. Profiling relied on immunoSEQ multiplex PCR, and the TCRdb table lists in-frame clones only, not all of them. This sample has approximately 180,000 clones; just over 90% occur once, and the top ten carry approximately 4%. Sample: peripheral blood, taken 28 days after the second dose of the MenACWY control vaccine. These receptors were collected from an adult who received the MenACWY meningococcal vaccine as a control.

The J gene is TRBJ1-2, the V gene TRBV18, with 7 bases fitting TRBD1. Germline CDR1 reads KGHSH; CDR2 reads LQKENI. V was pared by 2 bases and J by 3 bases, with 0 bases of the junction left unmatched. This CDR3 comprises 13 residues. The CDR3 region is CASSPGQDYGYTF. In nucleotides, the CDR3 is TGTGCCAGCTCACCAGGACAGGACTATGGCTACACCTTC.

This clone was seen only once. The J gene is TRBJ2-2, the V gene TRBV5-4; 11 bases fit TRBD2. This CDR3 contains 17 residues. CDR1 and CDR2 from the germline V gene are SGHNT and YYREEE (reference sequence). The V segment lost 0 bases and the J segment 7 bases; nucleotides outside the gene matches: 8. For the CDR3, the DNA is TGTGCCAGCAGCTTGGAGACTAGCGGGATCGGTCGCGGGGAGCTGTTTTTT. Its translation is CASSLETSGIGRGELFF.

V is TRBV30 and J is TRBJ2-2; D gene ambiguous. Germline-derived CDR1 and CDR2 are GTSNPN and SVGIG (reference sequence). V lost 0 bases and J lost 5, with 10 bases in between. There are 14 residues in the CDR3. In nucleotides, the CDR3 is TGTGCCTGGAGTGTACTGGCAAGGACCGGGGAGCTGTTTTTT. Translated, it gives CAWSVLARTGELFF.

The gene calls are TRBV9 and TRBJ2-7, with 11 positions matching TRBD2. The CDR3 runs to 14 residues. Trimming at V came to 6 bases and at J to 3 bases, leaving 5 bases not matched to a gene. Germline CDR1 reads SGDLS; CDR2 reads YYNGEE. CDR3 coding DNA: TGTGCCAGCAACCCAGGGACTAGCGGCTACGAGCAGTACTTC. This codes for CASNPGTSGYEQYF.

This sequence joins TRBV27 and TRBJ2-1; no clear D gene. Trimming pared 2 bases from V and 2 bases from J, leaving 13 bases between. Germline CDR1 is MNHEY and CDR2 is SMNVEV (reference sequence). The CDR3 is made up of 16 amino acids. The DNA of the CDR3 is TGTGCCAGCAGTTTAAAAGGGATTAGCCCCTACAATGAGCAGTTCTTC. It specifies CASSLKGISPYNEQFF.

The chain is built from TRBV6-5 and TRBJ1-1; possibly TRBD1 for D (6 bases). The CDR3 runs to 13 residues. Trimming shortened V by 2 bases and J by 3 bases, and 7 bases separated the two germline ends. CDR1 and CDR2 from the germline V gene are MNHEY and SVGAGI. The CDR3 DNA is TGTGCCAGCAGTTACAACAGGGACACTGAAGCTTTCTTT. Amino acid sequence: CASSYNRDTEAFF.

The chain links TRBV24-1 to TRBJ1-1; 7 nucleotides match TRBD1. CDR3 length: 15 amino acids. J was trimmed by 4 bases and V by 2 bases; bases with no gene match: 6. Germline CDR1 KGHDR, CDR2 SFDVKD. The CDR3: CATSDSGQPRTEAFF. DNA for the CDR3: TGTGCCACCAGTGATTCGGGACAGCCGCGCACTGAAGCTTTCTTT.

The chain employs TRBV2 and TRBJ2-3; D perhaps matches TRBD1 (6 bases). The CDR3 sequence is 13 residues long. V lost 10 bases to trimming and J lost 0 bases, with 11 bases between them. Looked up from germline, CDR1 is SNHLY and CDR2 is FYNNEI. The CDR3 sequence is CATEDSSTDTQYF. In nucleotides, the CDR3 is TGTGCCACAGAGGACAGTAGCACAGATACGCAGTATTTT.

In its sample, this clone was seen once. In nucleotides, the CDR3 is TGTGCCAGCAGCGAGGGTCGGGGGATTCGCGCTAACTATGGCTACACCTTC. Translation: CASSEGRGIRANYGYTF. This chain uses TRBV9 with TRBJ1-2; weak D call: TRBD1 (5 bases). The CDR3 has 17 residues. V was pared by 3 bases and J by 0 bases, with 18 bases between. From germline, CDR1 is SGDLS and CDR2 YYNGEE. Together with reference TRBV9 and TRBJ1-2, the CDR3 gives the full variable domain: DSGVTQTPKHLITATGQRVTLRCSPRSGDLSVYWYQQSLDQGLQFLIQYYNGEERAKGNILERFSAQQFPDLHSELNLSSLELGDSALYFCASSEGRGIRANYGYTFGSGTRLTVV.

This clone showed up just once. This chain joins TRBV11-3 and TRBJ2-2, with D unclear. This CDR3 contains 16 residues. Germline V CDR1 and CDR2: SGHNT, YENEEA. V was trimmed by 3 bases and J by 0 bases, leaving 11 bases between them. The CDR3 is CASSFSRPPNTGELFF. CDR3 bases: TGTGCCAGCAGCTTCTCCCGGCCACCGAACACCGGGGAGCTGTTTTTT. The full variable domain, in which reference TRBV11-3 and TRBJ2-2 provide the parts outside the CDR3, is EAGVVQSPRYKIIEKKQPVAFWCNPISGHNTLYWYLQNLGQGPELLIRYENEEAVDDSQLPKDRFSAERLKGVDSTLKIQPAELGDSAVYLCASSFSRPPNTGELFFGEGSRLTVL.

The rearrangement uses TRBV11-2 and TRBJ2-1; D gene unclear. Germline CDR1 and CDR2: SGHAT and FQNNGV. Between the trimmed V and J ends, which lost 2 bases and 12 bases, there was a span of 23 bases. The CDR3 has 16 residues. The CDR3 is CASSLWVTRTPKGQFF. The CDR3 region has the DNA TGTGCCAGCAGCTTATGGGTAACACGGACCCCTAAGGGGCAGTTCTTC.

The J gene is TRBJ2-1, the V gene TRBV7-6; D ambiguous. The germline V gene encodes CDR1 SGHVS and CDR2 FNYEAQ. Trimming left V 4 bases short and J 0 bases short, with 16 bases between. The CDR3 totals 17 residues. CDR3 residues: CASSSTPARGSYNEQFF. The CDR3 nucleotides are TGTGCCAGCAGCTCGACCCCGGCCCGCGGCTCCTACAATGAGCAGTTCTTC. Drawing the rest from reference TRBV7-6 and TRBJ2-1, the complete variable domain is GAGVSQSPRYKVTKRGQDVALRCDPISGHVSLYWYRQALGQGPEFLTYFNYEAQQDKSGLPNDRFSAERPEGSISTLTIQRTEQRDSAMYRCASSSTPARGSYNEQFFGPGTRLTVL.

This clone has a handful of counts. The rearrangement joins TRBV2 to TRBJ2-5, with D unresolved. CDR3 size: 13 residues. Germline V gene lookup returns CDR1 SNHLY and CDR2 FYNNEI. The V end lost 4 bases, the J end lost 5 bases, and 11 bases lay between the germline ends. The CDR3 DNA is TGTGCCAGCAGTGTTCTAGTGGGTGAGACCCAGTACTTC. Amino acid sequence: CASSVLVGETQYF.

The CDR3 DNA reads TGCAGCGTTGAAGGATGGTTCGGTAGCGGGATTAATGAGCAGTTCTTC. This codes for CSVEGWFGSGINEQFF. The chain carries TRBV29-1 and TRBJ2-1, with 8 bases that match TRBD2. V lost 1 base to trimming and J lost 7 bases; unmatched junction nucleotides: 12. CDR1 is SQVTM and CDR2 is ANQGSEA in the germline V gene. The CDR3 contains 16 residues.

The V gene is TRBV5-1, the J gene TRBJ1-2; no clear D. The CDR3 is 13 amino acids. Between the trimmed V and J ends, which lost 0 bases and 6 bases, there was a span of 9 bases. Per germline, CDR1 SGHRS and CDR2 YFSETQ. CDR3 region: CASSLVTGDGYTF. The CDR3 bases are TGCGCCAGCAGCTTGGTCACTGGCGATGGCTACACCTTC.

The chain employs TRBV2 and TRBJ1-5; 8 positions match TRBD1. CDR3 length equals 15 residues. J gave up 3 bases and V 6 bases, and 7 bases lay outside the gene matches. Germline CDR1 reads SNHLY; CDR2 reads FYNNEI. The CDR3 region is CASRSTGGTNQPQHF. CDR3 coding DNA: TGTGCCAGCAGGTCTACAGGGGGTACCAATCAGCCCCAGCATTTT.

This chain joins TRBV5-1 and TRBJ2-3; maybe TRBD1 (8 bases). V gave up 2 bases and J gave up 9 bases, with 16 bases separating them. The germline gives CDR1 SGHRS, CDR2 YFSETQ. There are 14 residues in the CDR3. The CDR3 loop reads CASSFGQGGGTQYF. The CDR3 region has the DNA TGCGCCAGCAGCTTCGGACAGGGCGGGGGCACGCAGTATTTT.

The CDR3 DNA follows: TGTGCCAGCAGCCCTACCAGGACCTACACCGGGGAGCTGTTTTTT. Its protein is CASSPTRTYTGELFF. J is TRBJ2-2 and V is TRBV5-6; D ambiguous. Germline-derived CDR1 and CDR2 are SGHDT and YYEEEE. Trimming stripped 4 bases from V and 3 bases from J, with 13 bases between. This CDR3 region has 15 residues.

This clone has a single count. The chain has TRBV3-1 (or the pseudogene TRBV3-2) and TRBJ2-7; 8 bases agree with TRBD1. The V gene end was trimmed by 1 base and the J gene end by 6 bases; junction bases not matched to a gene: 5. CDR3 length equals 14 residues. Germline V gene lookup returns CDR1 LGHDT and CDR2 YNNKEL (reference sequence). This CDR3 is CASSQGGQGREQYF. The DNA of the CDR3 is TGTGCCAGCAGCCAAGGCGGACAGGGTCGCGAGCAGTACTTC.

Written as DNA, the CDR3 is TGTGCCAGCAGCGGGGAGGTCCTAGCGGGAGGTAGAGATACGCAGTATTTT. Protein: CASSGEVLAGGRDTQYF. The chain combines TRBV5-6 with TRBJ2-3, with 11 bases matching TRBD2. Germline V CDR1 and CDR2: SGHDT, YYEEEE. After removal of 4 bases from V and 5 bases from J, the junction contained 12 bases not matched to a gene. CDR3 length equals 17 residues.

This clone was found a few times. V gene TRBV11-2 combines with J gene TRBJ1-1; no reliable D call. CDR1 and CDR2 from the germline V gene are SGHAT and FQNNGV. Trimming pared 5 bases from V and 4 bases from J, leaving 14 bases between. The CDR3 is made up of 14 amino acids. In DNA, the CDR3 is TGTGCCAGCAGCCCCAATTTGGGGTCCACTGAAGCTTTCTTT. Translation gives CASSPNLGSTEAFF.

The chain has TRBV19 and TRBJ2-3, with 7 bases that match TRBD1. Trimming cost V 1 base and J 4 bases; bases outside gene matches: 8. This CDR3 region has 16 residues. In germline, CDR1 is LNHDA, CDR2 SQIVND (reference sequence). CDR3 sequence (DNA): TGTGCCAGTAGTATAGGGGGTAGGGGGCTATCAGATACGCAGTATTTT. This sequence encodes CASSIGGRGLSDTQYF.

This chain joins TRBV28 and TRBJ2-2, with D unresolved. Per the germline V gene, CDR1 is MDHEN and CDR2 is SYDVKM. Trimming took 5 bases from V and 4 from J, leaving 8 bases between them. The CDR3 sequence is 13 residues long. In DNA, the CDR3 is TGTGCCAGCAGTGCCCCAGGCACCGGGGAGCTGTTTTTT. It is translated as CASSAPGTGELFF.

The chain couples TRBV29-1 to TRBJ2-5, with D possibly matching TRBD2 (6 bases). Germline V CDR1 and CDR2: SQVTM, ANQGSEA. With 0 bases removed from V and 3 bases from J, the gap between germline ends came to 14 bases. The CDR3 contains 15 residues. CDR3 sequence (DNA): TGCAGCGTTGAAGATAACGGGAGACAGAAAGAGACCCAGTACTTC. This sequence encodes CSVEDNGRQKETQYF.

The chain couples TRBV7-9 to TRBJ1-2; D is ambiguous. Trimming left V 1 base short and J 2 bases short, with 8 bases between. This CDR3 spans 14 amino acids. Germline V gives CDR1 SEHNR, CDR2 FQNEAQ (reference sequence). As DNA, the CDR3 is TGTGCCAGCAGCTTAGGGTCGGGGAACTATGGCTACACCTTC. Residues: CASSLGSGNYGYTF. Together with reference TRBV7-9 and TRBJ1-2, the CDR3 gives the full variable domain: DTGVSQNPRHKITKRGQNVTFRCDPISEHNRLYWYRQTLGQGPEFLTYFQNEAQLEKSRLLSDRFSAERPKGSFSTLEIQRTEQGDSAMYLCASSLGSGNYGYTFGSGTRLTVV.

This sequence joins TRBV6-5 and TRBJ2-1; 7 positions agree with TRBD2. Trimming at V came to 4 bases and at J to 6 bases, leaving 9 bases not matched to a gene. Germline CDR1 and CDR2: MNHEY and SVGAGI. This CDR3 has 15 residues. The CDR3 spells CASSSRAGVGNEQFF. CDR3 DNA: TGTGCCAGCAGTTCGAGGGCGGGAGTTGGCAATGAGCAGTTCTTC.